This TCR beta chain stems from a study of radiotherapy plus CTLA-4 blockade in lung cancer. Study results and limitations: After treatment with radiotherapy plus ipilimumab, TCR clones that came from the tumor expanded in blood.

Per germline, CDR1 MNHEY and CDR2 SVGAGI. This CDR3 has 13 residues. V was clipped by 2 bases and J by 8 bases, with 12 bases between them. To note about this clone: What it binds is unknown.

Libraries were prepared by immunoSEQ multiplex PCR; TCRdb keeps only in-frame clonotypes and omits some of them. Of 70,000 to 100,000 clones in the sample, approximately 86% were seen once. V is TRBV6-5 and J is TRBJ1-2, with D unclear. This sequence originates from a human donor with non-small cell lung cancer who had a partial response to radiotherapy plus ipilimumab. The sequenced sample was peripheral blood, obtained from a patient treated with radiotherapy plus ipilimumab. The CDR3 coding sequence is TGTGCCAGCAGTTACGGAGGTGCCCGAGGCTACACCTTC. It codes for CASSYGGARGYTF.